This TCR beta chain was observed in a study of beta chain features in type 1 diabetes. General observations from the study: Among type 1 diabetes patients, VDJ junctions had fewer insertions and more deletions. Type 1 diabetes patients showed a moderate but significant shortening of TCRB CDR3s in all four CD4+ subsets. Healthy donors had naive, central memory and Treg TCRB repertoires that appeared less similar than those seen among patients.

The germline CDR1 and CDR2 sequences are MDHEN and SYDVKM. This CDR3 has 14 amino acids. V lost 6 bases and J 0 bases, leaving 12 bases between the germline ends. Comments on this clone: Its target is not known.

What was sequenced were expressed TCRB transcripts, since all of the isolated RNA had been reverse transcribed. The assay was immunoSEQ multiplex PCR, and TCRdb's table has in-frame clones only and misses some. The data show around 40,000 clones, 51% seen once. The TCR comes from a woman younger than 35 in good health. Sequencing was done on a sample of Tregs from blood. The chain is built from TRBV28 and TRBJ2-7; perhaps TRBD1 as D (6 bases). CDR3 bases: TGTGCCAGCAGCTGGACAGTATTCTCCTACGAGCAGTACTTC. It translates to CASSWTVFSYEQYF. The full variable domain, rest sourced from reference TRBV28 and TRBJ2-7, is DVKVTQSSRYLVKRTGEKVFLECVQDMDHENMFWYRQDPGLGLRLIYFSYDVKMKEKGDIPEGYSVSREKKERFSLILESASTNQTSMYLCASSWTVFSYEQYFGPGTRLTVT.